This T cell receptor (beta chain) comes out of a study of response to subunit inactivated influenza vaccine. TCRdb analysed the RT-PCR reads with MiXCR anew, one entry per CDR3 protein. The sample contains fewer than 650,000 distinct CDR3 sequences, about an eighth of which appear only once. In its sample, this clonotype was seen a few times. Sequencing was performed on PBMCs from blood, taken 40 to 50 days after vaccination. The receptor comes from a middle-aged man who received an inactivated influenza vaccine.

The CDR3 protein is CASSRLGVTDTQYF. The CDR3 DNA is TGTGCCAGCAGTCGACTAGGAGTTACAGATACGCAGTATTTT. The rearrangement joins TRBV28 to TRBJ2-3, with a tentative D call TRBD2 (6 bases). V was cut by 5 bases and J by 3 bases, with 12 bases left in between. This CDR3 is 14 amino acids long. Germline CDR1 MDHEN, CDR2 SYDVKM.